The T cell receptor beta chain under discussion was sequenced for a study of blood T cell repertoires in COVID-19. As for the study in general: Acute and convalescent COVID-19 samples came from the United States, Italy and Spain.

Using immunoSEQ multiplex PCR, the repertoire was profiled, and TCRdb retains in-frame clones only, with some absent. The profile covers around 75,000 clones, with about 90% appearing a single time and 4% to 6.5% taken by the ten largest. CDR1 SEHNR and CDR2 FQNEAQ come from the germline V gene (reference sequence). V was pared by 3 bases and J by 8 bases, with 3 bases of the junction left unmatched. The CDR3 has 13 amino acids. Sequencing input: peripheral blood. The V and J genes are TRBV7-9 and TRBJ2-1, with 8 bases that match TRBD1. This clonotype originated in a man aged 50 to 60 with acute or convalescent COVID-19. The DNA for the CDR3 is TGTGCCAGCAGCTTCGGACAGGGTGATGAGCAGTTCTTC. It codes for CASSFGQGDEQFF.